This T cell receptor (beta chain) was found in a study of beta chain features in type 1 diabetes. Points from the study as a whole: When Type 1 diabetes patients were examined, their TCRB CDR3s proved moderately but significantly shorter in all four CD4+ subsets.

On this clone itself: Its antigen is as yet unknown.

The V gene's germline CDR1 is SGHRS and CDR2 YFSETQ. The ends lost 5 bases at V and 5 bases at J; junction bases unmatched: 13. The length of the CDR3 is 16 residues. Sequenced material consisted of expressed TCRB transcripts (all of the isolated RNA was reverse transcribed). Profiled with immunoSEQ multiplex PCR; TCRdb holds only in-frame clones, not every one. The sample has fewer than 350,000 clones; over 14% are singletons. The sequenced material came from naive CD4+ T cells from blood. The chain couples TRBV5-1 to TRBJ2-1, with 7 nucleotides matching TRBD1. This sequence was found in a man in his late teens or twenties with type 1 diabetes. The chain's CDR3 is CASSSAGTVKNNEQFF. For the CDR3, the DNA is TGCGCCAGCAGTTCGGCCGGGACAGTAAAGAACAATGAGCAGTTCTTC.